This passage covers 13 T cell receptor beta chains from one sample sequenced in a study of PD-L1 blockade in urothelial cancer. Sequencing used immunoSEQ multiplex PCR; TCRdb keeps in-frame clones, though not all of them. Of 49,000 or so clones in the sample, about 86% were seen once. Time point of the sample: pretreatment peripheral blood. Sample: PBMCs, taken around atezolizumab (anti-PD-L1) treatment. The receptors stem from a man aged 55 to 70 with urothelial cancer.

CDR3 region: CASRPLSGRIKFYEQFF. CDR3 coding DNA: TGTGCCAGCAGACCCCTTAGCGGGAGGATCAAATTCTATGAGCAGTTCTTC. V and J are TRBV5-8 and TRBJ2-1; the match to TRBD2 covers 10 bases. V lost 5 bases to trimming and J lost 8 bases; unmatched junction nucleotides: 16. Germline-derived CDR1 and CDR2 are SGHTS and YDEGEE. This CDR3 has 17 amino acids. The entire variable domain, with the rest obtained from reference TRBV5-8 and TRBJ2-1, is as follows: EAGVTQSPTHLIKTRGQQATLRCSPISGHTSVYWYQQALGLGLQFLLWYDEGEERNRGNFPPRFSGRQFPNYSSELNVNALELEDSALYLCASRPLSGRIKFYEQFFGPGTRLTVL.

J is TRBJ1-1 and V is TRBV5-1; 7 nucleotides match TRBD1. Germline V gene lookup returns CDR1 SGHRS and CDR2 YFSETQ. CDR3 length: 11 amino acids. Losses at the gene ends were 0 bases for V and 10 bases for J; bases not matched to a gene: 0. In nucleotides, the CDR3 is TGCGCCAGCAGCTTGGCAGGGGGAGCTTTCTTT. Encoded protein: CASSLAGGAFF.

V usage is TRBV6-5 and J usage is TRBJ1-5; 9 nucleotides align to TRBD1. The length of the CDR3 is 14 residues. Germline CDR1 reads MNHEY; CDR2 reads SVGAGI. The trim removed 6 bases at V and 6 bases at J, leaving 6 bases unmatched. In DNA, the CDR3 is TGTGCCAGCAGCGTCGACAGGGGGGGTCAGCCCCAGCATTTT. Translation: CASSVDRGGQPQHF.

Concerning this clone: Relative to the germline gene, one junction end is altered; a read error may explain this. The chain couples TRBV7-7 to TRBJ2-7; 7 nucleotides match TRBD2. The CDR3 is 15 amino acids. Germline assignment: CDR1 SSHAT and CDR2 FNYEAQ (reference sequence). Here the CDR3 DNA reads TGTGCTAGCAGCTTAGGATCTAGCGGAGACTACGAGCAGTACTTC. This encodes CASSLGSSGDYEQYF.

The CDR3 region is CAISEQGRDYGYTF. The CDR3 DNA reads as TGTGCCATCAGTGAGCAGGGTAGGGACTATGGCTACACCTTC. The chain is built from TRBV10-3 and TRBJ1-2, with D possibly TRBD1 on 5 matching bases. CDR1 ENHRY and CDR2 SYGVKD come from the germline V gene. Trimming shortened V by 2 bases and J by 3 bases, and 10 bases separated the two germline ends. The CDR3 has 14 residues.

Remarks on this clone: One end of the junction fails to match germline, which may point to a read error. The CDR3 loop is CASRLGGQAVGGLFF. CDR3 DNA sequence: TGTGCCAGCAGATTGGGGGGACAGGCGGTTGGTGGACTGTTTTTT. V is TRBV5-5 and J is TRBJ1-4; 8 bases are a match to TRBD1. Germline assignment: CDR1 SGHKS and CDR2 YYEKEE (reference sequence). This CDR3 comprises 15 residues.

The V and J genes are TRBV6-6 and TRBJ1-3, with 9 bases fitting TRBD1. The germline CDR1 and CDR2 sequences are MNHNY and SVGAGI (reference sequence). This CDR3 is built from 16 residues. V was clipped by 6 bases and J by 2 bases; unmatched bases: 8. The CDR3, as DNA: TGTGCCAGCAGGGGGACAGGGCTAGTTGCTGGAAACACCATATATTTT. This encodes CASRGTGLVAGNTIYF.

CDR3 in amino acids: CASSTHRGLDGKLFF. The DNA for the CDR3 is TGCGCCAGCAGCACCCACAGGGGGCTAGATGGAAAACTGTTTTTT. The chain employs TRBV5-1 and TRBJ1-4; TRBD1 matches 9 bases. Germline values: CDR1 SGHRS, CDR2 YFSETQ. The CDR3 runs 15 residues. Trimming cost V 4 bases and J 10 bases; bases outside gene matches: 11. Supplemented by reference TRBV5-1 and TRBJ1-4, the full variable domain reads KAGVTQTPRYLIKTRGQQVTLSCSPISGHRSVSWYQQTPGQGLQFLFEYFSETQRNKGNFPGRFSGRQFSNSRSEMNVSTLELGDSALYLCASSTHRGLDGKLFFGSGTQLSVL.

The chain recombines TRBV7-8 with TRBJ1-3, with a possible D match to TRBD1 (6 bases). CDR3 length: 15 residues. V was pared by 5 bases and J by 3 bases, with 14 bases between. Germline V gene data show CDR1 as SGHVS and CDR2 as FQNEAQ. The CDR3 nucleotides read TGTGCCAGCAGCGCCACCGCAGGGGTTGGAAACACCATATATTTT. Translated, it gives CASSATAGVGNTIYF.

This clone is labeled as medium-sized. V is TRBV25-1 and J is TRBJ1-6; 8 positions agree with TRBD1. The V and J ends lost 4 bases and 5 bases, in that order; junction bases with no gene match: 4. The germline V gene encodes CDR1 MGHDK and CDR2 SYGVNS. This CDR3 comprises 15 residues. The DNA for the CDR3 is TGTGCCAGCAGTGGTTGGACAGGGAATAATTCACCCCTCCACTTT. Amino acids: CASSGWTGNNSPLHF.

The DNA for the CDR3 is TGTGCCAGCAGCCTACAGCCGGGACTAGCCTCCTACGAGCAGTACTTC. The encoded protein is CASSLQPGLASYEQYF. The chain uses TRBV9 and TRBJ2-7; 9 positions match TRBD2. Germline-derived CDR1 and CDR2 are SGDLS and YYNGEE. This CDR3 is 16 amino acids long. With 4 bases clipped from V and 0 bases from J, the junction kept 8 bases outside the gene matches.

V and J are TRBV2 and TRBJ1-6, with a possible D match to TRBD1 (6 bases). In germline, CDR1 is SNHLY, CDR2 FYNNEI. CDR3 size: 14 residues. V shed 3 bases and J shed 7 bases, with 10 bases lying between them. The CDR3 nucleotides are TGTGCCAGCAGTGAGGGGGCAGAAAATTCACCCCTCCACTTT. Its protein product is CASSEGAENSPLHF.

The rearrangement joins TRBV6-5 to TRBJ2-7; TRBD1 aligns across 10 bases. The V gene's germline CDR1 is MNHEY and CDR2 SVGAGI. This CDR3 region has 13 residues. After removal of 11 bases from V and 6 bases from J, the junction contained 10 bases not matched to a gene. The CDR3 spells CAARDRGAAEQYF. The CDR3 nucleotides read TGTGCCGCCCGGGACAGGGGTGCGGCCGAGCAGTACTTC.